These 2 T cell receptor beta chains share one sample of origin, sequenced in a study of cytomegalovirus exposure and HLA in healthy donors. 60 Vbeta and 13 Jbeta primers were used in PCR. The table came from immunoSEQ multiplex PCR; TCRdb's copy has only in-frame clones and leaves some out. The sample holds around 150,000 clones. Sequences were obtained from PBMCs. The receptor source for this set is a man aged 40-50 years in good health and CMV-seronegative.

The rearrangement joins TRBV15 to TRBJ1-1, with 7 nucleotides matching TRBD1. Germline CDR1 is LNHNV and CDR2 is YYDKDF (reference sequence). V was pared by 0 bases and J by 8 bases, with 6 bases of the junction left unmatched. This CDR3 has 14 amino acids. CDR3 amino acids: CATSRERGRGEAFF. CDR3 in DNA: TGTGCCACCAGCAGAGAGAGGGGGCGCGGAGAAGCTTTCTTT.

This chain connects TRBV5-5 to TRBJ1-1, with TRBD1 as a possible D gene (5 bases). Trimming cost V 4 bases and J 0 bases, with 13 bases left between them. Germline CDR1 and CDR2: SGHKS and YYEKEE (reference sequence). The CDR3 runs to 15 residues. The CDR3 reads CASSPIPTVNTEAFF. CDR3 nucleotide sequence: TGTGCCAGCAGCCCTATCCCGACAGTGAACACTGAAGCTTTCTTT.